Shown below are 16 T cell receptor beta chains from a single sample sequenced in a study of blood T cell repertoires in COVID-19. Produced via immunoSEQ multiplex PCR; TCRdb's table is partial and in-frame only. This table has about 160,000 clones, almost 85% appearing once. Sequenced material: peripheral blood. Every receptor here comes from a woman at least 80 years old with acute or convalescent COVID-19.

The sample holds a few counts of this clone. V gene TRBV6-6 combines with J gene TRBJ2-1; TRBD2 matches at 7 bases. Germline lookup yields CDR1 MNHNY and CDR2 SVGAGI (reference sequence). The length of the CDR3 is 12 residues. The V and J ends lost 7 bases and 7 bases, in that order; junction bases with no gene match: 4. The CDR3 loop is CASTKRGNEQFF. In nucleotides, the CDR3 is TGTGCCAGCACCAAGCGGGGAAATGAGCAGTTCTTC.

This sequence joins TRBV5-4 and TRBJ2-6, with TRBD2 matching 8 bases. This CDR3 has 17 residues. Germline CDR1 reads SGHNT; CDR2 reads YYREEE (reference sequence). V was clipped by 7 bases and J by 0 bases; unmatched bases: 9. The CDR3 reads CASASGGAISGANVLTF. CDR3 DNA: TGTGCCAGCGCCTCGGGGGGGGCAATCTCTGGGGCCAACGTCCTGACTTTC.

The chain couples TRBV5-6 to TRBJ1-6; D is possibly TRBD1 (5 bases). Between the trimmed V and J ends, which lost 4 bases and 1 base, there was a span of 9 bases. The CDR3 loop spans 15 amino acids. Germline V gene sequence: CDR1 SGHDT, CDR2 YYEEEE. The DNA of the CDR3 is TGTGCCAGCAGCCCCCGGGGGTCCTATAATTCACCCCTCCACTTT. Encoded protein: CASSPRGSYNSPLHF.

This clone has a handful of counts. This chain uses TRBV15 with TRBJ2-1, with D possibly being TRBD2 (7 bases). From germline, CDR1 is LNHNV and CDR2 YYDKDF (reference sequence). This CDR3 has 15 residues. Trimming took off 3 bases at V and 2 bases at J, with 11 bases between the two ends. CDR3 loop: CATSSGGGPYNEQFF. CDR3 nucleotides: TGTGCCACCAGCAGTGGCGGGGGCCCCTACAATGAGCAGTTCTTC.

The J gene is TRBJ2-3, the V gene TRBV30, with 11 nucleotides matching TRBD2. The CDR3 is 15 residues long. J was trimmed by 6 bases and V by 0 bases; bases with no gene match: 5. The V gene's germline CDR1 is GTSNPN and CDR2 SVGIG (reference sequence). CDR3 region: CAWSVLAGAGDTQYF. The CDR3 DNA sequence: TGTGCCTGGAGTGTACTAGCGGGAGCTGGGGATACGCAGTATTTT. Full variable domain (missing parts from reference TRBV30 and TRBJ2-3): SQTIHQWPATLVQPVGSPLSLECTVEGTSNPNLYWYRQAAGRGLQLLFYSVGIGQISSEVPQNLSASRPQDRQFILSSKKLLLSDSGFYLCAWSVLAGAGDTQYFGPGTRLTVL.

The V and J genes are TRBV19 and TRBJ2-1; unclear D gene. Trimming pared 3 bases from V and 5 bases from J, leaving 8 bases between. The germline V gene encodes CDR1 LNHDA and CDR2 SQIVND (reference sequence). CDR3 length: 13 amino acids. This CDR3 is CASSINANNEQFF. CDR3 DNA: TGTGCCAGTAGTATTAACGCTAACAATGAGCAGTTCTTC.

The chain has TRBV3-1 (or the pseudogene TRBV3-2) and TRBJ1-1, with TRBD1 identical over 8 bases. CDR1 and CDR2 (germline): LGHDT, YNNKEL (reference sequence). V dropped 6 bases and J dropped 6; count of bases not matched to a gene: 6. The CDR3 is 13 residues long. CDR3 sequence reads: CASRPSGGSEAFF. CDR3 bases: TGTGCCAGCAGACCCTCAGGGGGCTCTGAAGCTTTCTTT.

The genes are TRBV4-1 and TRBJ2-7; D may be TRBD2 (5 bases). CDR1 and CDR2 (germline): MGHRA, YSYEKL. The V end was cut by 0 bases, the J end by 1 base, with 10 bases between. CDR3 size: 15 residues. CDR3 nucleotide sequence: TGCGCCAGCAGCCAAGATCGAGGACTTTCCTACGAGCAGTACTTC. It specifies CASSQDRGLSYEQYF.

The chain carries TRBV29-1 and TRBJ2-7, with D possibly TRBD1 on 6 matching bases. Looked up from germline, CDR1 is SQVTM and CDR2 is ANQGSEA. Between the trimmed V and J ends, which lost 4 bases and 0 bases, there was a span of 10 bases. The length of the CDR3 is 13 residues. The CDR3 loop reads CSVAGTSSYEQYF. CDR3 in DNA: TGCAGCGTTGCGGGGACATCCTCCTACGAGCAGTACTTC.

The CDR3: CASSVEGGRGETQYF. CDR3 in DNA: TGTGCCAGCAGCGTAGAAGGCGGGAGGGGAGAGACCCAGTACTTC. The rearrangement uses TRBV9 and TRBJ2-5; 9 nucleotides line up with TRBD2. This CDR3 region has 15 residues. CDR1 and CDR2 (germline): SGDLS, YYNGEE. J gave up 4 bases and V 0 bases, and 4 bases lay outside the gene matches.

The chain couples TRBV2 to TRBJ1-2; 8 nucleotides agree with TRBD1. The germline CDR1 and CDR2 sequences are SNHLY and FYNNEI. The CDR3 loop spans 14 amino acids. V dropped 5 bases and J dropped 5; count of bases not matched to a gene: 7. In DNA, the CDR3 is TGTGCCAGCAGTCTGCAGGGGGCCGAATATGGCTACACCTTC. Translated: CASSLQGAEYGYTF.

Regarding this clone: At the DNA level, this CDR3 is encoded by other sequences in the same sample as well. CDR3 DNA sequence: TGCGCCAGCAGCTTGGCAGCGGGAGCAGATACGCAGTATTTT. Amino acid sequence: CASSLAAGADTQYF. V is TRBV5-1 and J is TRBJ2-3, with 8 bases that match TRBD2. This CDR3 is built from 14 residues. Germline CDR1 SGHRS, CDR2 YFSETQ. Germline trimming cut 0 bases from V and 4 bases from J; bases unmatched to any gene: 1.

The chain is built from TRBV27 and TRBJ1-2; the match to TRBD1 covers 11 bases. Germline CDR1 MNHEY, CDR2 SMNVEV (reference sequence). The CDR3 consists of 15 residues. After removal of 3 bases from V and 3 bases from J, the junction contained 3 bases not matched to a gene. CDR3 sequence: CASSFGQGADYGYTF. DNA for the CDR3: TGTGCCAGCAGTTTTGGACAGGGGGCAGACTATGGCTACACCTTC.

V and J are TRBV20-1 and TRBJ2-3; D gene uncertain. Germline V gives CDR1 DFQATT, CDR2 SNEGSKA (reference sequence). V was clipped by 3 bases and J by 4 bases, with 5 bases between them. The CDR3 is made up of 11 amino acids. CDR3 region: CSASPSDTQYF. CDR3 coding DNA: TGCAGTGCTAGCCCCTCAGATACGCAGTATTTT.

The V gene is TRBV21-1, the J gene TRBJ2-7; TRBD2 reflects the table's D call only, with no check against the DNA. TRBV21-1 is designated a pseudogene. This CDR3 comprises 19 residues. CDR3 DNA: TGTGCCAGCAGCAAAGAGGGGGGGCGGGAGGCATCTTACCGCTACGAGCAGTACTTC. Translation: CASSKEGGREASYRYEQYF.

The rearrangement joins TRBV10-3 to TRBJ1-3, with D maybe TRBD1 (5 bases). The ends were cut back, 7 bases at V and 4 bases at J, with 17 bases in the middle. This CDR3 comprises 15 residues. Germline V CDR1 and CDR2: ENHRY, SYGVKD. The chain's CDR3 is CAITQRGAGGNTIYF. In DNA form, the CDR3 reads TGTGCCATCACCCAGCGGGGCGCGGGGGGAAACACCATATATTTT.